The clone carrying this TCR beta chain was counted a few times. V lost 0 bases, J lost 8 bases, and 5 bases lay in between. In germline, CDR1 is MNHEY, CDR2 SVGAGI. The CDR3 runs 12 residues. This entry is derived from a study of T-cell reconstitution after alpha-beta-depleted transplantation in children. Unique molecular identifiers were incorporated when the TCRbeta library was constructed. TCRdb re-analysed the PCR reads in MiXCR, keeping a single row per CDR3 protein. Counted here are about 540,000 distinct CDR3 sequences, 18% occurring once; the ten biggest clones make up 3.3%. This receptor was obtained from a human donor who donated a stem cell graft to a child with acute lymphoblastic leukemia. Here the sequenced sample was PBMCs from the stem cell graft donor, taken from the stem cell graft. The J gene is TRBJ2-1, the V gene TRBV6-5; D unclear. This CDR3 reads CASSYSRYEQFF. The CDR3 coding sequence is TGTGCCAGCAGTTACTCGAGGTATGAGCAGTTCTTC.